The 6 T cell receptor beta chains given below trace back to one sample, sequenced in a study of T cell repertoires in cytomegalovirus infection. Their recognized antigens are unknown. TCRdb reprocessed the reads with MiXCR, giving one entry per CDR3 protein. In the table there are hundreds of thousands of distinct CDR3 sequences, around a third of which are singletons. Sample: cultured PBMCs, taken from culture after CMV antigen stimulation. All receptors derive from a human donor in good health (CMV status not recorded). Some clones in this sample may be carry-over from other donors' samples.

This clonotype was counted ten times or more. J is TRBJ2-3 and V is TRBV7-2; D might be TRBD1 or TRBD2, each matching 5 bases. Germline V gives CDR1 SGHTA, CDR2 FQGNSA. The CDR3 has 15 residues. Trimming shortened V by 1 base and J by 8 bases, and 16 bases separated the two germline ends. CDR3: CASSLVSGGSGTQYF. The CDR3 region has the DNA TGTGCCAGCAGCTTAGTTAGTGGGGGTTCGGGTACGCAGTATTTT. Full variable domain (rest looked up from reference TRBV7-2 and TRBJ2-3): GAGVSQSPSNKVTEKGKDVELRCDPISGHTALYWYRQSLGQGLEFLIYFQGNSAPDKSGLPSDRFSAERTGGSVSTLTIQRTQQEDSAVYLCASSLVSGGSGTQYFGPGTRLTVL.

The chain uses TRBV7-9 and TRBJ2-7; D gene unclear. Germline V gene sequence: CDR1 SEHNR, CDR2 FQNEAQ (reference sequence). The CDR3 has 14 amino acids. Trimming cost V 5 bases and J 2 bases, with 13 bases left between them. CDR3 in amino acids: CASSHPTKTYEQYF. As DNA, the CDR3 is TGTGCCAGCAGCCACCCGACAAAAACCTACGAGCAGTACTTC.

This clonotype was picked up a small number of times. The chain uses TRBV7-2 and TRBJ2-7; TRBD1 is a possible D gene (6 bases). The CDR3 totals 15 residues. Germline CDR1 SGHTA, CDR2 FQGNSA. Trimming shortened V by 0 bases and J by 12 bases, and 21 bases separated the two germline ends. CDR3 residues: CASSLARTEMRTPYF. The CDR3 DNA sequence: TGTGCCAGCAGCTTAGCACGGACAGAAATGCGGACTCCGTACTTC. The full variable domain, completed using reference TRBV7-2 and TRBJ2-7, is GAGVSQSPSNKVTEKGKDVELRCDPISGHTALYWYRQSLGQGLEFLIYFQGNSAPDKSGLPSDRFSAERTGGSVSTLTIQRTQQEDSAVYLCASSLARTEMRTPYFGPGTRLTVT.

This clonotype was seen only a few times. The CDR3 sequence is CSAKTGRDTQYF. The CDR3 DNA sequence: TGCAGTGCTAAGACAGGGAGGGATACGCAGTATTTT. This rearrangement joins TRBV20-1 to TRBJ2-3; the D gene is possibly TRBD1 (7 bases). Trimming shortened V by 4 bases and J by 6 bases, and 11 bases separated the two germline ends. The CDR3 consists of 12 residues. Germline V gene sequence: CDR1 DFQATT, CDR2 SNEGSKA (reference sequence).

This clonotype was picked up a small number of times. The rearrangement joins TRBV6-1 to TRBJ1-5; D is undetermined. Trimming removed 6 bases at V and 5 bases at J, with 5 bases between. Germline V gives CDR1 MNHNS, CDR2 SASEGT. The CDR3 has 11 residues. The CDR3 loop is CASRDYQPQHF. CDR3 DNA sequence: TGTGCCAGCAGAGACTATCAGCCCCAGCATTTT.

The chain is built from TRBV9 and TRBJ2-3; D may be TRBD2 (5 bases). This CDR3 has 12 amino acids. The germline gives CDR1 SGDLS, CDR2 YYNGEE. V was pared by 0 bases and J by 7 bases, with 6 bases between. The CDR3 DNA is TGTGCCAGCAGCGTAGGACTACATACGCAGTATTTT. This gives the protein CASSVGLHTQYF.